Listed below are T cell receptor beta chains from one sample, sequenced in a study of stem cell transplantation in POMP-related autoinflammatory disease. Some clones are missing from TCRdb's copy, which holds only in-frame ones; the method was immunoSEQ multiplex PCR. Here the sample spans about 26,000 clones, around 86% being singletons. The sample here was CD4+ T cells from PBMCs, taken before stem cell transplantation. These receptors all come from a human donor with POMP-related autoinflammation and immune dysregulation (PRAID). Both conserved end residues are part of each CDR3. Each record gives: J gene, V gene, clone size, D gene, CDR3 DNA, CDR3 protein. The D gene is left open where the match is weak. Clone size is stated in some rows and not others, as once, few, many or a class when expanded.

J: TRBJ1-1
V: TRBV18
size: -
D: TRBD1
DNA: TGTGCCAGCTCACCTCGGACTCCAGGGGGGAACACTGAAGCTTTCTTT
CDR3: CASSPRTPGGNTEAFF

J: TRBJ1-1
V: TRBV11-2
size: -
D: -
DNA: TGTGCCAGCAGCTCACAGGGGAACACTGAAGCTTTCTTT
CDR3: CASSSQGNTEAFF

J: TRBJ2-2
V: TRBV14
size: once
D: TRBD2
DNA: TGTGCCAGCAGCCGAAGGGCGGGAGGTAGCACCGGGGAGCTGTTTTTT
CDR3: CASSRRAGGSTGELFF

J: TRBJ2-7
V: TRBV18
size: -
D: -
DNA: TGTGCCAGCTCACCCGGTTTAAGTTTCTACGAGCAGTACTTC
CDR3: CASSPGLSFYEQYF

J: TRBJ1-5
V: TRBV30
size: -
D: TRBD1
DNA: TGTGCCTGGACGAGGGACAGGGATGGTCAGCCCCAGCATTTT
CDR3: CAWTRDRDGQPQHF

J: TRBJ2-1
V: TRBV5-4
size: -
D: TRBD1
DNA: TGTGCCAGCAGCTTGGGTTCGACAGGGTCCTACAATGAGCAGTTCTTC
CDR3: CASSLGSTGSYNEQFF

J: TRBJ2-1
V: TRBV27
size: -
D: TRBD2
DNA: TGTGCCAGCAGTTCTCCCCCTCAACTAGCGGGAGGGCACAATGAGCAGTTCTTC
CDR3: CASSSPPQLAGGHNEQFF

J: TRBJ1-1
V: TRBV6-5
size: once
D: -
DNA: TGTGCCAGCAGTTACTCGGGGTTTGAAGCTTTCTTT
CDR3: CASSYSGFEAFF

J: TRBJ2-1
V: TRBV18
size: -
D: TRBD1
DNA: TGTGCCAGCTCAACGACAGGGACCTCCTACAATGAGCAGTTCTTC
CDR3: CASSTTGTSYNEQFF

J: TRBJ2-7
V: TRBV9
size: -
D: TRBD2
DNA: TGTGCCAGCAGCCCCAGAACGACTAGCGAATACGAGCAGTACTTC
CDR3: CASSPRTTSEYEQYF

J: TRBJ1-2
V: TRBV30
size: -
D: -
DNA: TGTGCCGGGGGGGAGGGATTCGGCTATGGCTACACCTTC
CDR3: CAGGEGFGYGYTF

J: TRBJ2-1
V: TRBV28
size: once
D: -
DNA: TGTGCCAGCAGACCTGCGCGTTTTACTTATGAGCAGTTCTTC
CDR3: CASRPARFTYEQFF

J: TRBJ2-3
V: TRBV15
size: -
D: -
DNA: TGTGCCACCAGCAGAGATAGATCCCGCGCAGATACGCAGTATTTT
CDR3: CATSRDRSRADTQYF

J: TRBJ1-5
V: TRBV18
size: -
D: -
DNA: TGTGCCAGCTCACCCCCGGCGAGTAATCAGCCCCAGCATTTT
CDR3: CASSPPASNQPQHF

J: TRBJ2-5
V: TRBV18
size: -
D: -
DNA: TGTGCCAGCTCGCAGGGTGTGAATAGGGAGACCCAGTACTTC
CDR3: CASSQGVNRETQYF

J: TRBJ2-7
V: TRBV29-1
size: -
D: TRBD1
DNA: TGCAGCGTTGGTGCCAGGGGGCCTAGAAACCTACGAGAGCAGTACTTC
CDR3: CSVGARGPRNLREQYF

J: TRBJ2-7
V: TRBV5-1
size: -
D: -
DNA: TGCGCCAGCAGCGGGGGACGGCCCTACGAGCAGTACTTC
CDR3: CASSGGRPYEQYF

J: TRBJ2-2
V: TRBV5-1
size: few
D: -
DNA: TGCGCCAGCAGCTTGGGACAGCCCGGGGAGCTGTTTTTT
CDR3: CASSLGQPGELFF

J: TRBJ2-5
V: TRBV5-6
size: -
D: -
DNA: TGTGCCAGCAGCTTGAGGGTTGGCCAGGGAAAGGGTGAGACCCAGTACTTC
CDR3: CASSLRVGQGKGETQYF

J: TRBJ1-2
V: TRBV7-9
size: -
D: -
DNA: TGTGCCAGCAGCTTAACGGAGAGAGGGCAGGAGGGCTACACCTTC
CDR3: CASSLTERGQEGYTF

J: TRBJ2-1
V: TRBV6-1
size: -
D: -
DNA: TGTGCCAGCAGTGCCGACTTTGAGCAGTTCTTC
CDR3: CASSADFEQFF

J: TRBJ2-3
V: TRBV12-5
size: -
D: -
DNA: TGTGCTAGTGGTTTGGTACTCACCACAGATACGCAGTATTTT
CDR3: CASGLVLTTDTQYF

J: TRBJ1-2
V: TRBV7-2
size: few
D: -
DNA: TGTGCCAGCAGTGCCGAGTGGGGTCCCCATGGCTACACCTTC
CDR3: CASSAEWGPHGYTF

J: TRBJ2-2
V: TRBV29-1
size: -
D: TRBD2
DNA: TGCAGCGTGCGGGAGATGAACACCGGGGAGCTGTTTTTT
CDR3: CSVREMNTGELFF